The source of this T cell receptor (beta chain) is a study of CD8 T cells in ankylosing spondylitis. General observations from the study: Earlier reports found some motif variants in synovial fluid and blood in reactive arthritis. It was reported that disease-linked clones were significantly enriched in matched ankylosing spondylitis synovial fluid.

TCRdb called the 5' RACE reads again in MiXCR, with one record for every CDR3 protein. The table has some 290,000 distinct CDR3 sequences, 15% to 25% seen once. Of note for this clonotype: As yet, its antigen is unknown.

The germline V gene has CDR1 LNHDA and CDR2 SQIVND (reference sequence). The V gene lost 10 bases and the J gene lost 5 bases, with 24 bases spanning the gap. This CDR3 contains 16 residues. The TCR sequence derives from a male donor with ankylosing spondylitis or in good health (not recorded which). Sequenced input: blood, either unsorted or a sorted T cell fraction (not recorded which). This rearrangement joins TRBV19 to TRBJ1-5; D remains ambiguous. The CDR3 DNA reads as TGTGCCACCCCTTGCAATGATAGTTTGTGGGATCAGCCCCAGCATTTT. It encodes CATPCNDSLWDQPQHF.